These 4 T cell receptor beta chains were all obtained from the same sample, sequenced in a study of a mutant IDH1 vaccine in newly diagnosed glioma. The repertoire was sequenced with immunoSEQ multiplex PCR; TCRdb's copy has only in-frame clones and lacks some. This sample has 53,000 or so clones, with just under 80% found just once. Antigen specificity for these receptors is unknown. As for time point: week 5, during vaccination. Vaccine doses each comprised 300 ug of mutant IDH1 20-mer peptide, with topical imiquimod. The starting material was PBMCs, obtained from a glioma patient whose treatment included an IDH1 peptide vaccine. These receptors all stem from a man aged 50-60 years with glioma.

About this clone: At the DNA level, this CDR3 is encoded by other sequences in the same sample as well. V gene TRBV27 combines with J gene TRBJ1-4; maybe TRBD1 (5 bases). This CDR3 region has 13 residues. V shed 6 bases and J shed 5 bases, with 10 bases lying between them. From germline, CDR1 is MNHEY and CDR2 SMNVEV (reference sequence). In DNA, the CDR3 is TGTGCCAGCAGCCGACAGCGAAATGAAAAACTGTTTTTT. It encodes CASSRQRNEKLFF.

The genes are TRBV6-5 and TRBJ1-1; D uncertain. V was trimmed by 0 bases and J by 0 bases, leaving 5 bases between them. The germline gives CDR1 MNHEY, CDR2 SVGAGI. CDR3 length: 14 residues. The DNA for the CDR3 is TGTGCCAGCAGTTACTCGGGCCTGAACACTGAAGCTTTCTTT. It specifies CASSYSGLNTEAFF.

The J gene is TRBJ1-5, the V gene TRBV19; a weak D match, TRBD1 (5 bases). Germline lookup yields CDR1 LNHDA and CDR2 SQIVND (reference sequence). The CDR3 has 14 residues. Trimming stripped 6 bases from V and 6 bases from J, with 15 bases between. CDR3 DNA sequence: TGTGCCAGTAGAGAAGGAGGGGATGTTCAGCCCCAGCATTTT. As protein: CASREGGDVQPQHF. The full variable domain, its missing parts supplied by reference TRBV19 and TRBJ1-5, is DGGITQSPKYLFRKEGQNVTLSCEQNLNHDAMYWYRQDPGQGLRLIYYSQIVNDFQKGDIAEGYSVSREKKESFPLTVTSAQKNPTAFYLCASREGGDVQPQHFGDGTRLSIL.

The V call is TRBV6-1, the J call TRBJ1-4; TRBD1 might be the D (6 bases). Between the trimmed V and J ends, which lost 4 bases and 8 bases, there was a span of 17 bases. In germline, CDR1 is MNHNS, CDR2 SASEGT. This CDR3 is built from 15 residues. This CDR3 reads CASSVGTPGWEKLFF. In nucleotides, the CDR3 is TGTGCCAGCAGTGTAGGGACACCGGGTTGGGAAAAACTGTTTTTT.